This TCR beta chain was identified in a study of CD8+ T cells in alopecia areata. Across the whole study: Oral tofacitinib (5 to 10 mg twice daily) was administered to treated patients.

RNA was isolated and reverse transcribed to cDNA, the sequencing template. Here immunoSEQ multiplex PCR was the method, and the copy in TCRdb shows in-frame clones only, minus some. This repertoire shows hundreds of thousands of clones, under 70% found once; its top ten account for around 1.2%. CDR1 and CDR2 from the germline V gene are MGHDK and SYGVNS. The CDR3 runs 16 residues. Unmatched junction bases numbered 2, after V lost 4 bases and J lost 2 bases. Study findings and constraints: Normal scalp showed lower clonality than lesional scalp, especially alopecia totalis/universalis.

This clone showed up just a few times. Antigen specificity is unknown. This TCR came from a human donor with alopecia areata. This chain joins TRBV25-1 and TRBJ2-1, with 13 bases matching TRBD2. The source was CD4+ T cells sorted from blood, collected at week 0. The chain's CDR3 is CASSGTSGSPYNEQFF. The CDR3 DNA reads TGTGCCAGCAGTGGGACTAGCGGGAGTCCCTACAATGAGCAGTTCTTC.